One sample yielded the 27 T cell receptor beta chains listed below, sequenced in a study of blood T cell repertoires in COVID-19. TCRdb's copy holds only in-frame clones and misses some; the assay was immunoSEQ multiplex PCR. The table has 150,000 or so clones, over 85% seen once. The sequencing input was peripheral blood. These receptors were collected from a woman in her forties or fifties with acute or convalescent COVID-19.

This clone was seen just once. The rearrangement joins TRBV7-2 to TRBJ2-7; D uncertain. V lost 1 base, J lost 0 bases, and 7 bases lay in between. There are 14 residues in the CDR3. CDR1 and CDR2 from the germline V gene are SGHTA and FQGNSA. The CDR3 DNA follows: TGTGCCAGCAGCTTAGGTTCAGTCTCCTACGAGCAGTACTTC. Translating gives CASSLGSVSYEQYF. The complete variable domain, with remaining parts taken from reference TRBV7-2 and TRBJ2-7, reads GAGVSQSPSNKVTEKGKDVELRCDPISGHTALYWYRQSLGQGLEFLIYFQGNSAPDKSGLPSDRFSAERTGGSVSTLTIQRTQQEDSAVYLCASSLGSVSYEQYFGPGTRLTVT.

The chain employs TRBV19 and TRBJ1-2; the D gene is possibly TRBD1 (5 bases). The CDR3 covers 16 residues. V lost 8 bases, J lost 5 bases, and 24 bases lay in between. Per germline, CDR1 LNHDA and CDR2 SQIVND (reference sequence). The CDR3 loop is CASAPPAGRGSYGYTF. The DNA of the CDR3 is TGTGCCAGTGCCCCCCCGGCAGGGAGGGGAAGTTATGGCTACACCTTC.

The gene calls are TRBV9 and TRBJ2-3, with 13 bases matching TRBD2. The CDR3 has 15 amino acids. J lost 6 bases, V lost 4 bases, and 5 bases had no gene match. The germline gives CDR1 SGDLS, CDR2 YYNGEE. The chain's CDR3 is CASSTGTSGTDTQYF. As DNA, the CDR3 is TGTGCCAGCAGCACCGGGACTAGCGGGACGGATACGCAGTATTTT.

The chain carries TRBV24-1 and TRBJ2-4, with 8 bases that match TRBD1. The CDR3 is made up of 15 amino acids. The V gene end was trimmed by 4 bases and the J gene end by 4 bases; junction bases not matched to a gene: 5. Germline-derived CDR1 and CDR2 are KGHDR and SFDVKD. CDR3 residues: CATSETGAGKNIQYF. For the CDR3, the DNA is TGTGCCACCAGTGAGACAGGGGCCGGAAAAAACATTCAGTACTTC.

This rearrangement joins TRBV19 to TRBJ2-3; D is possibly TRBD2 (5 bases). The germline gives CDR1 LNHDA, CDR2 SQIVND (reference sequence). The CDR3 is 16 amino acids. V lost 5 bases, J lost 3 bases, and 18 bases lay in between. CDR3 in amino acids: CASSPRALDPTDTQYF. The CDR3 DNA reads as TGTGCCAGTAGTCCGAGAGCACTAGATCCGACAGATACGCAGTATTTT.

This chain joins TRBV7-3 and TRBJ2-3; 16 bases are a match to TRBD2. Germline-derived CDR1 and CDR2 are SGHTA and FQGTGA. Trimming took 5 bases from V and 6 from J; bases not matched to a gene: 8. The CDR3 extends over 17 amino acids. The CDR3: CASSLGTSGGASDTQYF. The CDR3 DNA is TGTGCCAGCAGCCTGGGGACTAGCGGGGGGGCCTCCGATACGCAGTATTTT.

This clone showed up just a few times. Different DNA sequences within this sample yield the same CDR3. The rearrangement links TRBV9 to TRBJ1-3; D is perhaps TRBD1 (5 bases). V was shortened by 3 bases and J by 0 bases, with 7 bases between the two germline ends. This CDR3 spans 14 amino acids. Germline V gene lookup returns CDR1 SGDLS and CDR2 YYNGEE. The CDR3 reads CASSATGSGNTIYF. CDR3 sequence (DNA): TGTGCCAGCAGCGCAACAGGCTCTGGAAACACCATATATTTT.

This clone was seen a single time. The CDR3 protein is CASSKALGETQYF. As DNA, the CDR3 is TGTGCCAGCAGCAAAGCGCTCGGGGAGACCCAGTACTTC. This chain links TRBV21-1 with TRBJ2-5; TRBD2 reflects the table's D call only, with no check against the DNA. TRBV21-1 is designated a pseudogene. This CDR3 comprises 13 residues.

The chain carries TRBV12-3 or TRBV12-4 and TRBJ1-2; D is ambiguous. CDR3 length equals 13 residues. V was pared by 1 base and J by 4 bases, with 7 bases between. The DNA for the CDR3 is TGTGCCAGCAGTTTAGGAGGGCCCTATGGCTACACCTTC. It encodes CASSLGGPYGYTF.

The rearrangement uses TRBV7-9 and TRBJ2-1, with TRBD2 matching over 9 bases. The length of the CDR3 is 19 residues. CDR1 and CDR2 (germline): SEHNR, FQNEAQ (reference sequence). V was pared by 1 base and J by 0 bases, with 10 bases of the junction left unmatched. CDR3 loop: CASSLVRASGEGSYNEQFF. The CDR3 bases are TGTGCCAGCAGCTTAGTGAGGGCTAGCGGGGAAGGCTCCTACAATGAGCAGTTCTTC.

The chain recombines TRBV7-2 with TRBJ2-5; 9 nucleotides line up with TRBD1. The V and J ends lost 5 bases and 2 bases, in that order; junction bases with no gene match: 9. The CDR3 spans 16 residues. CDR1 and CDR2 from the germline V gene are SGHTA and FQGNSA. The CDR3 DNA reads TGTGCCAGCAGCCAGGGACAGGGAGCCCCTCAAGAGACCCAGTACTTC. Translated: CASSQGQGAPQETQYF.

The chain employs TRBV5-6 and TRBJ2-3, with 11 nucleotides matching TRBD1. Germline V gene data show CDR1 as SGHDT and CDR2 as YYEEEE. The CDR3 extends over 16 amino acids. J was trimmed by 0 bases and V by 3 bases; bases with no gene match: 3. The CDR3 here is CASSYRTGGSTDTQYF. In nucleotides, the CDR3 is TGTGCCAGCAGCTATCGGACAGGGGGCAGCACAGATACGCAGTATTTT.

V gene TRBV28 combines with J gene TRBJ1-2, with D possibly TRBD1 on 6 matching bases. From germline, CDR1 is MDHEN and CDR2 SYDVKM. With 4 bases removed from V and 5 bases from J, the gap between germline ends came to 20 bases. The CDR3 spans 16 residues. CDR3 amino acids: CASSSSQGPTYYGYTF. The DNA of the CDR3 is TGTGCCAGCAGTTCAAGTCAGGGGCCCACTTATTATGGCTACACCTTC.

The chain carries TRBV9 and TRBJ2-1; TRBD2 aligns across 8 bases. This CDR3 is 15 amino acids long. Germline values: CDR1 SGDLS, CDR2 YYNGEE. V dropped 3 bases and J dropped 4; count of bases not matched to a gene: 6. The chain's CDR3 is CASSAGTRSYNEQFF. CDR3 coding DNA: TGTGCCAGCAGCGCCGGGACTAGGTCTTACAATGAGCAGTTCTTC.

The genes are TRBV7-9 and TRBJ2-2; 13 bases are a match to TRBD2. With V trimmed by 10 bases and J by 8 bases, 7 bases remained unmatched. The CDR3 sequence is 14 residues long. Germline V gene lookup returns CDR1 SEHNR and CDR2 FQNEAQ (reference sequence). Written as DNA, the CDR3 is TGTGCCACCAGGACTAGCGGGAGTCGTGGGGAGCTGTTTTTT. This translates into CATRTSGSRGELFF.

The chain carries TRBV9 and TRBJ1-2; 8 nucleotides match TRBD1. The CDR3 has 15 amino acids. V shed 4 bases and J 8 bases; nucleotides not matched to a gene: 13. Germline V CDR1 and CDR2: SGDLS, YYNGEE. CDR3 region: CASSISDRGLLGYTF. For the CDR3, the DNA is TGTGCCAGCAGCATCTCTGACAGGGGCCTATTGGGCTACACCTTC.

The chain recombines TRBV4-2 with TRBJ2-7; D is uncertain. CDR3 size: 13 residues. CDR1 is LGHNA and CDR2 is YNFKEQ in the germline V gene. The germline V and J ends were trimmed by 0 bases and 12 bases, with 15 bases remaining between them. CDR3 bases: TGTGCCAGCAGCCAAGATTTCGGGTCACCTCGGTACTTC. As protein: CASSQDFGSPRYF.

This chain connects TRBV12-3 or TRBV12-4 to TRBJ1-5; no definite D call. This CDR3 spans 12 amino acids. The V end was cut by 3 bases, the J end by 4 bases, with 4 bases between. CDR3 protein: CASSFSNQPQHF. CDR3 DNA: TGTGCCAGCAGTTTCAGTAATCAGCCCCAGCATTTT.

This clone was detected once. The chain uses TRBV27 and TRBJ2-5; 10 bases line up with TRBD1. The CDR3 is 16 residues long. Losses at the gene ends were 2 bases for V and 5 bases for J; bases not matched to a gene: 8. CDR1 is MNHEY and CDR2 is SMNVEV in the germline V gene (reference sequence). CDR3 sequence reads: CASSLKRTGGLETQYF. The CDR3 coding sequence is TGTGCCAGCAGTTTAAAAAGGACAGGGGGTCTGGAGACCCAGTACTTC.

The gene calls are TRBV19 and TRBJ1-2; 10 nucleotides match TRBD1. The CDR3 covers 14 residues. Germline loops: CDR1 LNHDA, CDR2 SQIVND (reference sequence). Germline trimming cut 3 bases from V and 8 bases from J; bases unmatched to any gene: 6. Here the CDR3 reads CASSIWDRGVGYTF. The CDR3 DNA reads TGTGCCAGTAGTATTTGGGACAGGGGAGTAGGCTACACCTTC.

This chain joins TRBV30 and TRBJ1-2, with D tentatively TRBD1 (6 bases). The CDR3 consists of 12 residues. Germline CDR1 GTSNPN, CDR2 SVGIG (reference sequence). V dropped 6 bases and J dropped 7 bases, with 15 bases sitting between them. The CDR3 region is CACVAGAGGYTF. The DNA for the CDR3 is TGTGCCTGCGTGGCGGGGGCGGGTGGCTACACCTTC.

V gene TRBV19 combines with J gene TRBJ1-2, with 7 positions matching TRBD1. V shed 6 bases, J shed 9 bases, and the junction held 4 bases outside the gene matches. The CDR3 is made up of 11 amino acids. Germline CDR1 LNHDA, CDR2 SQIVND (reference sequence). The chain's CDR3 is CASSPGGSYTF. CDR3 nucleotide sequence: TGTGCCAGTAGCCCAGGGGGAAGCTACACCTTC.

This clone showed up just once. The V and J genes are TRBV11-2 and TRBJ2-7, with D unclear. The CDR3 has 14 residues. V was clipped by 1 base and J by 3 bases, with 10 bases between them. CDR1 and CDR2 from the germline V gene are SGHAT and FQNNGV. CDR3 coding DNA: TGTGCCAGCAGCTTAGTACGGAGTGGCTACGAGCAGTACTTC. It is translated as CASSLVRSGYEQYF.

This clone was detected once. The rearrangement links TRBV19 to TRBJ1-1; tentative D call: TRBD1 (5 bases). The germline gives CDR1 LNHDA, CDR2 SQIVND (reference sequence). The CDR3 is 13 amino acids. Trimming removed 6 bases from V and 2 bases from J, with 10 bases in between. The CDR3 reads CASSAQGNTEAFF. The CDR3 bases are TGTGCCAGTAGCGCCCAGGGTAACACTGAAGCTTTCTTT. Full variable domain (rest looked up from reference TRBV19 and TRBJ1-1): DGGITQSPKYLFRKEGQNVTLSCEQNLNHDAMYWYRQDPGQGLRLIYYSQIVNDFQKGDIAEGYSVSREKKESFPLTVTSAQKNPTAFYLCASSAQGNTEAFFGQGTRLTVV.

The chain has TRBV11-2 and TRBJ1-2; TRBD1 might be the D (5 bases). Deletions cut 1 base from V and 7 bases from J, with 10 bases between. Germline CDR1 is SGHAT and CDR2 is FQNNGV. This CDR3 is built from 13 residues. The CDR3, as DNA: TGTGCCAGCAGCTTAGGTCAGGGATCTGGCTACACCTTC. Translation gives CASSLGQGSGYTF.

The gene calls are TRBV12-5 and TRBJ2-7; 8 bases map to TRBD1. CDR3 length: 16 amino acids. The germline V gene has CDR1 LGHNT and CDR2 FRNRAP. V shed 1 base, J shed 2 bases, and the junction held 7 bases outside the gene matches. CDR3 sequence (DNA): TGTGCTAGTGGTTTGGCCCGGGACAGGCGAACCTACGAGCAGTACTTC. It codes for CASGLARDRRTYEQYF.

The CDR3 DNA reads as TGTGCCTGGAGGATGCGCGGACAGGGCCAAGGGAGGTGGACTGAAGCTTTCTTT. Its translation is CAWRMRGQGQGRWTEAFF. The J gene is TRBJ1-1, the V gene TRBV30; the match to TRBD1 covers 8 bases. This CDR3 has 18 amino acids. V shed 3 bases, J shed 5 bases, and the junction held 20 bases outside the gene matches. CDR1 is GTSNPN, CDR2 SVGIG, per germline (reference sequence).